This paragraph covers one T cell receptor (beta chain) sequence. No antigen is known for it. Per-base qualities were not stored, and no clone one base away is much larger. This record belongs to a study of T cell responses to AZD1222 COVID-19 vaccine (dated by TCRdb to about 2021). Background on the whole study: Because spike-specific TCR depth and breadth did not differ between the two schedules, AZD1222 recipients who got a second dose at roughly 4 weeks were pooled with those who got a second dose at roughly 12 weeks. Enrollment into the trials was organized by age into subgroups of 18-55, 56-69 and 70-plus years, and those subgroups contained roughly 150, 30 and 60 TCR-sequenced participants, respectively. TCR sequencing was performed for over 230 trial participants, of whom about 200 were given two doses of AZD1222 and around 26 were given two doses of MenACWY control vaccine. What the research found in general, with its limitations: Because no day 14 peak-response samples were available, the repertoires could be characterized only after the peak T cell response. In the small 56-69-year group, the increase in depth fell short of significance, most likely because of low power. Vaccine-associated CD4 TCRs spanned the whole spike protein, with dominant responses in regions 160-218 and 743-854. Conclusions about previously exposed vaccinees are limited because only a handful of AZD1222 recipients were SARS-CoV-2 seropositive at baseline. Nearly half of unique spike-specific TCRs reportedly recognized epitopes outside regions mutated in the B.1.351 and B.1.1.7 variants. After two AZD1222 doses, spike-specific TCR breadth and depth were significantly higher than at day 0 and than in MenACWY recipients. Participants were mostly white British, with more females than males. The authors suggested clonal diversity may have been underestimated.

The CDR3 regions of human TCRbeta chains were subjected to immunosequencing. From the authors' description of their analysis: Repertoire TCRs were matched against a reference library of SARS-CoV-2-specific TCRs generated with the MIRA antigen-specificity platform. Breadth meant the fraction of unique TCRs that were SARS-CoV-2-associated, whereas depth meant the fraction of total T cells that were SARS-CoV-2-associated. Using the MIRA data, every spike-specific TCR was mapped to the spike region that the TCR reacted to and assigned to either a CD4 or a CD8 class. Log10-transformed breadth and depth values were compared by one-way ANOVA with Sidak's multiple comparisons tests. The immuneACCESS repertoire file appears here via TCRdb, limited to in-frame rearrangements. These files lack a portion of the clones; in checked studies, under half of the deficit traces to unresolved V genes, and the cause of the others is not known. V and J calls and clone size are copied from that table; D and trimming were computed from the DNA. Recorded for this sample are about 85,000 clones; over 70% of them occurred a single time. The ten largest clones add up to 16% of the sample.

From a lookup of the germline V gene (reference sequence), CDR1 and CDR2 are MNHEY and SMNVEV. From the cysteine up to the phenylalanine, the CDR3 has a length of 15 residues. The CDR3 DNA has 45 bases and is translated from base 1. Relative to germline, V is missing 2 bases and J is missing 2 bases, with 6 bases of the junction outside any gene match. What the time point label conveys for this sample: baseline before first vaccination. Samples from vaccinated people were obtained from the UK trials COV001 and COV002, which included a single-blind randomized controlled phase 2/3 trial of AZD1222 (ChAdOx1 nCoV-19) in healthy adults. For TCRbeta chain sequencing, PBMC samples were collected from trial participants at day 0 and at day 28 after the second dose.

The sequence was collected from an adult in good health. This sequence uses TRBV27 and TRBJ2-7; TRBD2 aligns with 7 central bases. The sequences come from peripheral blood, collected on day 0 of AZD1222 vaccination. The CDR3 in this case is CASSLKPSGAYEQYF. The DNA is as follows: TGTGCCAGCAGTTTAAAGCCTAGCGGCGCCTACGAGCAGTACTTC.